This TCR beta chain was obtained from a study of shared clonotypes between healthy human individuals. Whole-study context: Each donor had three CD4 naive, three CD4 memory, two CD8 naive and one CD8 memory plate.

TCRdb keeps only in-frame clones here, not all; method: immunoSEQ multiplex PCR. The sample contains fewer than 1 million clones, just over 95% of which appear only once. Study observations and caveats: Larger richness was generally estimated for naive than memory subsets.

As for this clone: Its antigen remains unknown.

Germline V CDR1 and CDR2: MDHEN, SYDVKM. The CDR3 has 15 amino acids. The V segment lost 7 bases and the J segment 3 bases; nucleotides outside the gene matches: 12. CD45RO-negative CD8 cells positively selected for CCR7 made up the naive population, which excluded terminally differentiated effector memory CD45RA+ cells. The clonotype was recovered from a man aged 30 to 45 in good health. Sequencing input: naive CD8+ T cells sorted from blood. The rearrangement uses TRBV28 and TRBJ2-7, with 7 bases lining up with TRBD2. The CDR3 nucleotides are TGTGCCAGCACCCCCGGGGGAGCGGGGTACTACGAGCAGTACTTC. Its protein is CASTPGGAGYYEQYF.